This T cell receptor (beta chain) originates from a study of human versus mouse CDR3 diversity and MHC coevolution. Study-wide context: immunoSEQ was reported to reach one in 200,000 T cells sensitivity.

With regard to this clone: Its antigen is currently unknown.

Sequencing was performed with immunoSEQ multiplex PCR; in TCRdb, only in-frame clones are kept and a portion is missing. The table records more than 55,000 clones, 85% to 95% of them present only once. Study-level results: Approximately 1.6 million TCR beta clonotypes were estimated for humans, the largest repertoire.

This receptor was taken from a person in their sixties in good health. Sequences were obtained from naive CD4+ T cells from blood. The subset here: CD45RO-negative CD62L-positive naive CD4 T cells.

CDR3 sequence reads: CAISNLLSGQDNSPLHF. CDR3 DNA: TGTGCCATCAGTAATCTTCTCTCGGGACAAGATAATTCACCCCTCCACTTT. This chain uses TRBV10-3 with TRBJ1-6; tentatively, D is TRBD1 (6 bases). In germline, CDR1 is ENHRY, CDR2 SYGVKD. V was shortened by 5 bases and J by 5 bases, with 19 bases between the two germline ends. This CDR3 is 17 amino acids long.